This T cell receptor (beta chain) appears in the sequencing data of a study of vaccination and CD4 T cells after COVID-19. The Oncomine TCR Beta short-read assay was applied to DNA of cultured CD4+ T cells. A single record per CDR3 protein comes from TCRdb applying MiXCR to the PCR reads. This sample has fewer than 15,000 distinct CDR3 sequences, with approximately 45% found just once. Treatment reported: approximately 10-day PBMC culture with coronavirus spike peptide pools or control peptides (ViraFEST assay). V was pared by 0 bases and J by 8 bases, with 10 bases between. The germline V gene encodes CDR1 DFQATT and CDR2 SNEGSKA (reference sequence). This CDR3 has 13 residues. In regard to this clonotype: The antigen remains unidentified.

This sequence joins TRBV20-1 and TRBJ1-4, with a weak D call TRBD1 (5 bases). The sample was CD4+ T cells from blood, cultured in vitro, taken after SARS-CoV-2 vaccination. The receptor was isolated from a human donor who had recovered from COVID-19. The CDR3 nucleotides are TGCAGTGCTAGAGATTCCCAGGGAGAAAAACTGTTTTTT. It yields the protein CSARDSQGEKLFF.